A selection of T cell receptor beta chains follows, all from one sample in a study of read filtering for tumor transcriptome and immune sequencing. TCRdb called the reads again in MiXCR, with one record for every CDR3 protein. The sample lists roughly 130,000 distinct CDR3 sequences, 10% to 15% occurring once. The sequenced sample was a population of CD138-negative cells sorted from bone marrow. The receptors were gathered from a donor at least 40 years old with multiple myeloma. Both conserved end residues are part of each CDR3. Each record gives: V gene, clone size, D gene, J gene, CDR3 protein, CDR3 DNA. D genes are given only for firm matches. Size tells how often a clone was seen (once, few, many) or the class of an expanded clone, and some rows leave it out.

TRBV30	many	NA	TRBJ1-5	CAWSGKGTSNQPQHF	TGTGCCTGGAGTGGTAAAGGGACGAGCAATCAGCCCCAGCATTTT
TRBV10-2	many	TRBD2	TRBJ2-7	CASSQLAGGQGEQYF	TGCGCCAGCAGCCAACTAGCGGGAGGGCAGGGGGAGCAGTACTTC
TRBV29-1	many	NA	TRBJ1-1	CSGRQARDTEAFF	TGCAGCGGGAGACAGGCTCGTGACACTGAAGCTTTCTTT
TRBV7-9	few	TRBD1	TRBJ2-3	CASSPGWLRDRAVPDTQYF	TGTGCCAGCAGCCCCGGATGGCTTCGGGACAGGGCTGTCCCAGATACGCAGTATTTT
TRBV7-3	many	NA	TRBJ2-5	CASSLAGVGGQETQYF	TGTGCCAGCAGCTTAGCGGGCGTAGGGGGGCAAGAGACCCAGTACTTC
TRBV27	many	TRBD2	TRBJ2-7	CASSQTGTSGYYEQYF	TGTGCCAGCAGTCAGACCGGGACTAGCGGATACTACGAGCAGTACTTC
TRBV5-6	many	NA	TRBJ1-2	CASSPYDSGVGYTF	TGTGCCAGCAGCCCTTATGACTCAGGGGTTGGCTACACCTTC
TRBV12-3/TRBV12-4	many	NA	TRBJ1-1	CASSLVELNTEAFF	TGTGCCAGCAGTTTGGTAGAACTGAACACTGAAGCTTTCTTT
TRBV5-1	many	NA	TRBJ2-6	CASSSGVISSGANVLTF	TGCGCCAGCAGCTCAGGCGTAATTAGCTCTGGGGCCAACGTCCTGACTTTC
TRBV20-1	many	NA	TRBJ2-6	CSARSSGANVLTF	TGCAGTGCTAGAAGCTCTGGGGCCAACGTCCTGACTTTC
TRBV3-1	NA	NA	TRBJ2-5	CASSQVGGETQYF	TGTGCCAGCAGCCAAGTCGGGGGAGAGACCCAGTACTTC
TRBV3-1	many	NA	TRBJ2-1	CASSQRGLPTKFF	TGTGCCAGCAGCCAAAGGGGACTGCCCACAAAGTTCTTC
TRBV7-9	many	NA	TRBJ1-1	CASRGLGGLGWDTEAFF	TGTGCCAGCAGAGGGCTTGGGGGCTTAGGGTGGGACACTGAAGCTTTCTTT
TRBV5-6	many	NA	TRBJ1-5	CASSLLAGNQPQHF	TGTGCCAGCAGCTTGCTAGCGGGAAATCAGCCCCAGCATTTT
TRBV29-1	NA	NA	TRBJ2-2	CSARSSDTGELFF	TGCAGCGCCAGGAGTTCCGACACCGGGGAGCTGTTTTTT
TRBV28	few	TRBD1	TRBJ2-2	CTSRTMTGAGGELFF	TGTACCAGCAGAACCATGACAGGGGCGGGCGGGGAGCTGTTTTTT
TRBV7-9	many	NA	TRBJ1-1	CASSPMFGRVGTEAFF	TGTGCCAGCAGCCCGATGTTTGGCAGGGTTGGCACTGAAGCTTTCTTT
TRBV29-1	many	TRBD1	TRBJ1-1	CSVEDPAPGQGDTEAFF	TGCAGCGTTGAAGATCCAGCTCCGGGACAGGGAGACACTGAAGCTTTCTTT
TRBV11-1	many	TRBD1	TRBJ1-4	CASSLQNRGGNEKLFF	TGTGCCAGCAGCCTTCAAAACAGGGGAGGAAATGAAAAACTGTTTTTT
TRBV18	many	NA	TRBJ1-1	CASSSTENTEAFF	TGTGCCAGCTCGTCCACAGAGAACACTGAAGCTTTCTTT
TRBV27	many	TRBD1	TRBJ1-5	CATGTADSNQPQHF	TGTGCCACCGGGACAGCTGATAGCAATCAGCCCCAGCATTTT
TRBV21-1	few	NA	TRBJ2-2	CASLTGELFF	TGTGCCAGCCTCACCGGGGAGCTGTTTTTT
TRBV7-8	many	NA	TRBJ2-5	CASSLAREETQYF	TGTGCCAGCAGCTTAGCCAGGGAGGAGACCCAGTACTTC
TRBV7-2	many	NA	TRBJ2-5	CASSSTTLALYF	TGTGCCAGCAGCTCAACAACCCTAGCCCTGTACTTC
TRBV5-1	NA	NA	TRBJ1-1	CASSLDAGAGHAEAFF	TGCGCCAGCAGCTTGGACGCGGGAGCCGGTCACGCTGAAGCTTTCTTT
TRBV20-1	NA	NA	TRBJ2-2	CSARVVGAPNTGELFF	TGCAGTGCTAGAGTCGTGGGGGCTCCGAACACCGGGGAGCTGTTTTTT
TRBV20-1	many	TRBD2	TRBJ2-5	CSAQRSGGGYQETQYF	TGCAGTGCCCAACGTTCGGGCGGGGGGTACCAAGAGACCCAGTACTTC
TRBV4-1	few	NA	TRBJ2-2	CASRRLENTGELFF	TGCGCCAGCAGGCGACTGGAAAACACCGGGGAGCTGTTTTTT
TRBV20-1	few	NA	TRBJ1-5	CSARDLNPDRTATFQPQHF	TGCAGTGCTAGAGATCTGAATCCCGACAGGACGGCGACGTTTCAGCCCCAGCATTTT
TRBV4-2	many	NA	TRBJ2-1	CASSQEGGLRGPYNEQFF	TGTGCCAGCAGCCAAGAAGGGGGGCTAAGGGGGCCCTACAATGAGCAGTTCTTC
TRBV24-1	few	NA	TRBJ2-3	CASGGAAMDNTQYF	TGTGCCTCAGGGGGGGCAGCCATGGACAATACGCAGTATTTT
TRBV6-1	many	TRBD1	TRBJ1-5	CASSGQGAQHF	TGTGCCAGCAGTGGACAGGGCGCCCAGCATTTT
TRBV30	many	TRBD1	TRBJ2-7	CAWTPGQFYEQYF	TGTGCCTGGACCCCGGGACAGTTCTACGAGCAGTACTTC
TRBV6-1	many	NA	TRBJ2-2	CASRALWNTGELFF	TGTGCCAGCAGAGCTCTTTGGAACACCGGGGAGCTGTTTTTT
TRBV3-1	NA	NA	TRBJ1-1	CASSYAQGNTEAFF	TGTGCCAGCAGCTACGCTCAGGGTAACACTGAAGCTTTCTTT
TRBV7-2	many	TRBD1	TRBJ1-4	CASSRQGGLNEKLFF	TGTGCCAGCAGCAGGCAGGGGGGCCTTAATGAAAAACTGTTTTTT
TRBV13	many	NA	TRBJ1-1	CASLDETQGEAFF	TGTGCCAGCCTAGACGAAACGCAGGGGGAAGCTTTCTTT